This is a list of T cell receptor beta chains from one sample in a study of CD8 T cells in ankylosing spondylitis. Via MiXCR, TCRdb re-called the 5' RACE reads, giving one row per CDR3 protein. The sample holds under 250,000 distinct CDR3 sequences, 30% to 40% seen once. The specimen was blood, either unsorted or a sorted T cell fraction (not recorded which). The receptors shown here come from a male donor with ankylosing spondylitis or in good health (not recorded which). The CDR3 runs from the conserved cysteine through the conserved F or W. D genes are given only for firm matches. Clone size is given for some rows only: seen once, a few or many times, or a class if the clone is expanded.

CDR3 | DNA | J | length | size | D | V
CATSSGVRASSTDTQYF | TGTGCCACCAGCAGCGGGGTGAGAGCCTCTAGCACAGATACGCAGTATTTT | TRBJ2-3 | 17 | few | . | TRBV15
CASSTDRIYNEQFF | TGTGCCAGCAGTACCGACAGGATTTACAATGAGCAGTTCTTC | TRBJ2-1 | 14 | few | . | TRBV6-5
CSATPLGLDNSPLHF | TGCAGTGCTACCCCCCTTGGGCTCGATAATTCACCCCTCCACTTT | TRBJ1-6 | 15 | few | . | TRBV20-1
CSARDLRLADTQYF | TGCAGTGCTAGAGATCTGCGACTAGCAGATACGCAGTATTTT | TRBJ2-3 | 14 | . | . | TRBV20-1
CASSPGQAPTENEQFF | TGCGCCAGCAGCCCCGGACAGGCCCCAACCGAGAATGAGCAGTTCTTC | TRBJ2-1 | 16 | . | TRBD1 | TRBV5-1
CASSLDSGGTDTQYF | TGCGCCAGCAGCTTGGATTCAGGGGGGACAGATACGCAGTATTTT | TRBJ2-3 | 15 | . | . | TRBV5-1
CASSPQTGPNTGELFF | TGTGCCAGCAGCCCTCAGACAGGGCCGAACACCGGGGAGCTGTTTTTT | TRBJ2-2 | 16 | . | TRBD1 | TRBV3-1
CASSFAGEDSYTF | TGTGCCAGCAGTTTCGCAGGGGAGGATAGCTACACCTTC | TRBJ1-2 | 13 | . | . | TRBV12-3/TRBV12-4
CAISSRGQETQYF | TGTGCCATCAGTTCCCGGGGCCAAGAGACCCAGTACTTC | TRBJ2-5 | 13 | . | . | TRBV10-3
CASSQEGYEQYF | TGTGCCAGCAGCCAAGAAGGCTACGAGCAGTACTTC | TRBJ2-7 | 12 | few | . | TRBV4-2
CASSLVDTQYF | TGTGCCAGCAGTTTGGTGGATACGCAGTATTTT | TRBJ2-3 | 11 | many | . | TRBV12-3/TRBV12-4
CASSSPTVRTEAFF | TGTGCCAGCAGTAGCCCAACGGTAAGGACTGAAGCTTTCTTT | TRBJ1-1 | 14 | many | . | TRBV12-3/TRBV12-4
CSVEPYRVRETQYF | TGCAGCGTGGAACCTTACAGGGTGCGGGAGACCCAGTACTTC | TRBJ2-5 | 14 | few | . | TRBV29-1
CASSQPNTEAFF | TGCGCCAGCAGCCAACCGAACACTGAAGCTTTCTTT | TRBJ1-1 | 12 | . | . | TRBV5-1
CASSVTSGGNNEQFF | TGTGCCAGCAGTGTGACTAGCGGGGGAAACAATGAGCAGTTCTTC | TRBJ2-1 | 15 | . | TRBD2 | TRBV6-1
CSVELTYTDTQYF | TGCAGCGTTGAGTTGACTTATACAGATACGCAGTATTTT | TRBJ2-3 | 13 | . | . | TRBV29-1